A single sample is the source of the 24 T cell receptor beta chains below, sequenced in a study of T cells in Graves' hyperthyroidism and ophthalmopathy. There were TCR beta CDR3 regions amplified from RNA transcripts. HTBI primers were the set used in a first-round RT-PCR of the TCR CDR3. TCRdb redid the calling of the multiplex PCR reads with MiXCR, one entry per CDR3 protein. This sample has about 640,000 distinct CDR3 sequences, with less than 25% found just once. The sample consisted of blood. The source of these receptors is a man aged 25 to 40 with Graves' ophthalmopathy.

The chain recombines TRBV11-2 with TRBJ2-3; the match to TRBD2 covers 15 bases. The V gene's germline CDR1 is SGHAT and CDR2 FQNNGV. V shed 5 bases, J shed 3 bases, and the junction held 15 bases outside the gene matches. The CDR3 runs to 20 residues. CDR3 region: CASSTLEGTSGRSWTDTQYF. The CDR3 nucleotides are TGTGCCAGCAGCACATTAGAAGGGACTAGCGGGAGGAGTTGGACAGATACGCAGTATTTT.

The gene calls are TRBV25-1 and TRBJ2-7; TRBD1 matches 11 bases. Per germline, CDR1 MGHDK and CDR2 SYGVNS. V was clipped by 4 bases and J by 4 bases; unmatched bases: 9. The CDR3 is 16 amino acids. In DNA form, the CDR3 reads TGTGCCAGCAGTGGTCCCCGGACAGGGGGCGAGTACGAGCAGTACTTC. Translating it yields CASSGPRTGGEYEQYF.

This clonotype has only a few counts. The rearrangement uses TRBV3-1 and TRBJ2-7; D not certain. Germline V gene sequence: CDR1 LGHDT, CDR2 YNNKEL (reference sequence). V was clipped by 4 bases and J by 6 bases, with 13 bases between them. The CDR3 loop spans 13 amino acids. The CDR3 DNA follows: TGTGCCAGCAGCCTCAATGGGCCGGGCGAGCAGTACTTC. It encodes CASSLNGPGEQYF.

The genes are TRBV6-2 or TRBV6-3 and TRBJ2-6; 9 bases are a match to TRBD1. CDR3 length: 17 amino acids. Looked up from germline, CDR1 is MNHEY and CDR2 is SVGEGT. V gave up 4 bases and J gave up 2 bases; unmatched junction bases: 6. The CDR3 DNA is TGTGCCAGCAGTTCTCGGGACAGGGCTACTGGGGCCAACGTCCTGACTTTC. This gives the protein CASSSRDRATGANVLTF.

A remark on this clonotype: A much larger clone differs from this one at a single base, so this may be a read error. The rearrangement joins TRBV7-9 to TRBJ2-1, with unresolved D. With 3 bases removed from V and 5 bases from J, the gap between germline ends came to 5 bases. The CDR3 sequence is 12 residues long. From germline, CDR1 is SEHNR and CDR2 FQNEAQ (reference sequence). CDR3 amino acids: CASSLWNNEQFF. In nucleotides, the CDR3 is TGTGCCAGCAGCTTGTGGAACAATGAGCAGTTCTTC. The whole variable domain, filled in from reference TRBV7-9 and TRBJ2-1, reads DTGVSQNPRHKITKRGQNVTFRCDPISEHNRLYWYRQTLGQGPEFLTYFQNEAQLEKSRLLSDRFSAERPKGSFSTLEIQRTEQGDSAMYLCASSLWNNEQFFGPGTRLTVL.

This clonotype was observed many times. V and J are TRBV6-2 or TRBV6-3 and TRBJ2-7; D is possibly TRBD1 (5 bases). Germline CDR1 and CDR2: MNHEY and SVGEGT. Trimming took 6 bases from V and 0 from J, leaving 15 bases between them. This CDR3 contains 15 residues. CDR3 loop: CASRVGHLSSYEQYF. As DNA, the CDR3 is TGTGCCAGCAGAGTGGGGCACTTGAGCTCCTACGAGCAGTACTTC.

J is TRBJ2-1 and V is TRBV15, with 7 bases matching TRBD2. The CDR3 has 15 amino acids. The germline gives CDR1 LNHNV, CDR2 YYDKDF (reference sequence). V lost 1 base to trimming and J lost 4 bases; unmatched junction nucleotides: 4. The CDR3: CATSRGVAGYNEQFF. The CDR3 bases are TGTGCCACCAGCAGAGGTGTAGCGGGTTACAATGAGCAGTTCTTC. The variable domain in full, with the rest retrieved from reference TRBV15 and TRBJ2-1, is DAMVIQNPRYQVTQFGKPVTLSCSQTLNHNVMYWYQQKSSQAPKLLFHYYDKDFNNEADTPDNFQSRRPNTSFCFLDIRSPGLGDTAMYLCATSRGVAGYNEQFFGPGTRLTVL.

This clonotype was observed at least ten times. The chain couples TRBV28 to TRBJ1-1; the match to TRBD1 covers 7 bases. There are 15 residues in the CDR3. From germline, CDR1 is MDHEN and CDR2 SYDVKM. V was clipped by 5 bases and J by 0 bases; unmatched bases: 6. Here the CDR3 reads CASSRPGGLNTEAFF. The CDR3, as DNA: TGTGCCAGCAGTAGACCAGGGGGTTTGAACACTGAAGCTTTCTTT.

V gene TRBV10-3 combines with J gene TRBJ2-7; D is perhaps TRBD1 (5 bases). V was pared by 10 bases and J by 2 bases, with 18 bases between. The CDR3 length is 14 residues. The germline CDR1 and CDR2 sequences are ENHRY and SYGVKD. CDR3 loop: CASRSTEKTYEQYF. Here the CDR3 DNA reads TGTGCCAGTCGTTCGACAGAAAAAACCTACGAGCAGTACTTC.

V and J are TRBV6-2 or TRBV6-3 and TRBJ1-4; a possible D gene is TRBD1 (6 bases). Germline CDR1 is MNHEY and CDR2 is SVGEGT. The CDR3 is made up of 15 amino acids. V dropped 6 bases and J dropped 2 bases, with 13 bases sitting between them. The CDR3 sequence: CASSPGVGTNEKLFF. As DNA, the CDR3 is TGTGCCAGCAGCCCAGGGGTAGGGACTAATGAAAAACTGTTTTTT.

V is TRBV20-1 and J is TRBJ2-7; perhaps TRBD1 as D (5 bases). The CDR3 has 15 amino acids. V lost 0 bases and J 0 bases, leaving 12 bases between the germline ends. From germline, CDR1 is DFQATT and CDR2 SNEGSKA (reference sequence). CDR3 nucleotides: TGCAGTGCTAGAGATAGGGGCGCGGCCTCCTACGAGCAGTACTTC. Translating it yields CSARDRGAASYEQYF.

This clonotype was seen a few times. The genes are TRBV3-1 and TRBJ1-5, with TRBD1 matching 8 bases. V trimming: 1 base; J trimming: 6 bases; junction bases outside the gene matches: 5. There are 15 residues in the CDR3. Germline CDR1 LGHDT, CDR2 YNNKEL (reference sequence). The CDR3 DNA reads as TGTGCCAGCAGCCAAGCTGGACAGGGCCGTCAGCCCCAGCATTTT. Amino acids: CASSQAGQGRQPQHF.

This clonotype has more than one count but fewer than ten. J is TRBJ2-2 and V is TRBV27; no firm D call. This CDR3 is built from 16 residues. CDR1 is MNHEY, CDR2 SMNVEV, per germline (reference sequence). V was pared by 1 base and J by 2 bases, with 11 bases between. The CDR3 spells CASSLWSQANTGELFF. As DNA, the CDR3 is TGTGCCAGCAGTTTATGGAGCCAAGCAAACACCGGGGAGCTGTTTTTT.

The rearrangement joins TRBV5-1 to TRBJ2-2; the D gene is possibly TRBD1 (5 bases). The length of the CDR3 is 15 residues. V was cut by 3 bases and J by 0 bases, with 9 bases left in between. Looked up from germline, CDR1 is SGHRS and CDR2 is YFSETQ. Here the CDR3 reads CASSWGPANTGELFF. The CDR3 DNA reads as TGCGCCAGCAGCTGGGGCCCTGCGAACACCGGGGAGCTGTTTTTT. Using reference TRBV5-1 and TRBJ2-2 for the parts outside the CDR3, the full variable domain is KAGVTQTPRYLIKTRGQQVTLSCSPISGHRSVSWYQQTPGQGLQFLFEYFSETQRNKGNFPGRFSGRQFSNSRSEMNVSTLELGDSALYLCASSWGPANTGELFFGEGSRLTVL.

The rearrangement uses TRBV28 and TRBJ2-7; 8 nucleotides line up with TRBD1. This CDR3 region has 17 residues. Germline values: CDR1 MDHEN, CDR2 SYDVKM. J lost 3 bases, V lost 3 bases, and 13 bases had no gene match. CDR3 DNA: TGTGCCAGCAGTTTCGGCCCTTCAGGGGGCGGTAGCTACGAGCAGTACTTC. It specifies CASSFGPSGGGSYEQYF.

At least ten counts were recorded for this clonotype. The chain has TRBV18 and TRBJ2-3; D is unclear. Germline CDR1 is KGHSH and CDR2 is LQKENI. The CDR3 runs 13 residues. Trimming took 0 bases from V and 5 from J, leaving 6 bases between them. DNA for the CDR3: TGTGCCAGCTCACCACCAAATTTAGATACGCAGTATTTT. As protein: CASSPPNLDTQYF.

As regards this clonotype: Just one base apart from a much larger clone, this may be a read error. The CDR3, as DNA: TGTGTCAGCATTACAGGGGGCGCATCTGGAGCTTTCTTT. This codes for CVSITGGASGAFF. This chain uses TRBV28 with TRBJ1-1, with 9 bases aligning to TRBD1. The CDR3 is 13 amino acids. Germline lookup yields CDR1 MDHEN and CDR2 SYDVKM.

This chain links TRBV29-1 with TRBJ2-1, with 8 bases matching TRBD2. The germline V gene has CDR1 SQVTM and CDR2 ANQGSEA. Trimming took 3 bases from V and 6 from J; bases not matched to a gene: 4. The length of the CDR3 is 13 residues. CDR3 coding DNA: TGCAGCGTTGAGGCGGGAGGTCCCAATGAGCAGTTCTTC. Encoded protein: CSVEAGGPNEQFF.

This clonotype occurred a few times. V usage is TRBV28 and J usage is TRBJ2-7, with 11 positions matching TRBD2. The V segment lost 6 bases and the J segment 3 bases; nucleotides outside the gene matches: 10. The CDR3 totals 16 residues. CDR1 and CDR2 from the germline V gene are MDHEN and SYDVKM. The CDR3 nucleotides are TGTGCCAGCAGCCCATTGGGACTAGCGGAAATCTACGAGCAGTACTTC. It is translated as CASSPLGLAEIYEQYF.

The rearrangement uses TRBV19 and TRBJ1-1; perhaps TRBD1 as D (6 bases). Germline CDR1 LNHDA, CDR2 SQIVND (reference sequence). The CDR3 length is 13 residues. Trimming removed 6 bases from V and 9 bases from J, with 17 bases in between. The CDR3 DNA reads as TGTGCCAGTAGCCAAACGGACAGTTGGAAAGCTTTCTTT. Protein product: CASSQTDSWKAFF.

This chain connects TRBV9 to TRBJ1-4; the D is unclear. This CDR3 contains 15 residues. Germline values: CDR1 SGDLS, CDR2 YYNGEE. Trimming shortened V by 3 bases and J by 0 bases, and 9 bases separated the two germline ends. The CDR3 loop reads CASSATGATNEKLFF. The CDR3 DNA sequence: TGTGCCAGCAGCGCTACGGGAGCAACTAATGAAAAACTGTTTTTT.

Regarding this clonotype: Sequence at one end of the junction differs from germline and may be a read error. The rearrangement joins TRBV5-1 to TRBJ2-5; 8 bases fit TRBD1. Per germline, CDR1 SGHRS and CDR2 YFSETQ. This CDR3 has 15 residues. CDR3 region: CASSYDGTGLETQYF. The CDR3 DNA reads TGTGCCAGCAGCTATGACGGGACAGGACTAGAGACCCAGTACTTC.

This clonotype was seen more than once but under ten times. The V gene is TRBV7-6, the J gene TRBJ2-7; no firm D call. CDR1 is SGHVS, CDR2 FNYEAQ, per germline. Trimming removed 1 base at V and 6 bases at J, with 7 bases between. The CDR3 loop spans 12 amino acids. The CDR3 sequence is CASSLGQSEQYF. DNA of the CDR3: TGTGCCAGCAGCTTAGGTCAGTCCGAGCAGTACTTC.

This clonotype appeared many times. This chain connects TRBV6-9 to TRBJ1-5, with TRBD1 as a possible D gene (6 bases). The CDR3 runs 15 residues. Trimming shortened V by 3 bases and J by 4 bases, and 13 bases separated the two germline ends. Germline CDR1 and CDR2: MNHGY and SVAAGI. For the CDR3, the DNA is TGTGCCAGCAGTTACCGTCCAGGGGTTAATCAGCCCCAGCATTTT. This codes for CASSYRPGVNQPQHF.